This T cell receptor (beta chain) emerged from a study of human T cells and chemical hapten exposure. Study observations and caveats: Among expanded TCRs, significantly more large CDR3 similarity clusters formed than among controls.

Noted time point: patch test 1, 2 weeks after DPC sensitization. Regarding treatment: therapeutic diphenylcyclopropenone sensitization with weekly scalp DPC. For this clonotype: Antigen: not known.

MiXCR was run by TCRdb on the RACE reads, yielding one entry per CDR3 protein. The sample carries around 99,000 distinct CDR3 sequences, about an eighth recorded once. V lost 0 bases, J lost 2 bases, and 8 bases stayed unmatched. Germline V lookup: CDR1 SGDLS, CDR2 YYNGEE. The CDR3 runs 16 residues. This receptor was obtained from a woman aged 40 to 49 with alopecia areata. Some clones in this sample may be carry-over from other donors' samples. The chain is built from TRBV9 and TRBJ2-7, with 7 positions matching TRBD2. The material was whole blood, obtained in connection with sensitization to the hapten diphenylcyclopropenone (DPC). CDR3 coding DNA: TGTGCCAGCAGCGTAGGGACTAGTTTGGGGACCTACGAGCAGTACTTC. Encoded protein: CASSVGTSLGTYEQYF.